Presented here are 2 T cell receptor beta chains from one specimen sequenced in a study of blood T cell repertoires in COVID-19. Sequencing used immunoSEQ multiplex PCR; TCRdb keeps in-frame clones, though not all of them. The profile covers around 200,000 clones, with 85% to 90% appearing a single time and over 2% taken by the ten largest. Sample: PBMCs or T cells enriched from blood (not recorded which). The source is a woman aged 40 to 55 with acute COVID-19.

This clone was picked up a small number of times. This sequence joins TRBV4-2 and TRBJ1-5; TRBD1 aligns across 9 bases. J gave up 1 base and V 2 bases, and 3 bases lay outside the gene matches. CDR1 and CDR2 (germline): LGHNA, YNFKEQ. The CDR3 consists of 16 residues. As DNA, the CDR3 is TGTGCCAGCAGCCAACCGGGACAGGGAAGCAATCAGCCCCAGCATTTT. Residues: CASSQPGQGSNQPQHF.

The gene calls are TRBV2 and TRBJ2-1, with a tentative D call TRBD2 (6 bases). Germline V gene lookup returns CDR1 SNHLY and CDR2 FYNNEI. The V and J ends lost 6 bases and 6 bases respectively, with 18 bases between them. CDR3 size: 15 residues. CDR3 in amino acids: CASSTGRSIANEQFF. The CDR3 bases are TGTGCCAGCAGCACGGGGAGGTCTATCGCCAATGAGCAGTTCTTC.